This record looks at one T cell receptor beta chain sequence and its context. The authors' processing: Using reference gene primer amplification, nucleated cell counts were estimated. Data came from immunoSEQ multiplex PCR; TCRdb stores just in-frame clones and leaves some out. V, J and clone size reflect that table, while D and trimming were determined from the DNA. The sample lists about 300,000 clones; 89% were seen once. The data derive from a study of blood T cell repertoires in COVID-19. Study in general: The study drew acute and convalescent COVID-19 samples from the United States, Italy and Spain. The analysed material was cDNA or gDNA that came from T cells, B-cell-depleted T cells, or PBMCs.

This CDR3 comprises 13 residues. Deletions cut 7 bases from V and 3 bases from J, with 10 bases between. Per germline, CDR1 MGHDK and CDR2 SYGVNS. The chain is built from TRBV25-1 and TRBJ2-1, with TRBD2 as a possible D gene (6 bases). The clonotype originates from a man between 18 and 35 years old who had recovered from COVID-19. Sequenced input: peripheral blood. The CDR3 nucleotides read TGTGCCAGCACCATGACTAGCTACAATGAGCAGTTCTTC. It codes for CASTMTSYNEQFF.